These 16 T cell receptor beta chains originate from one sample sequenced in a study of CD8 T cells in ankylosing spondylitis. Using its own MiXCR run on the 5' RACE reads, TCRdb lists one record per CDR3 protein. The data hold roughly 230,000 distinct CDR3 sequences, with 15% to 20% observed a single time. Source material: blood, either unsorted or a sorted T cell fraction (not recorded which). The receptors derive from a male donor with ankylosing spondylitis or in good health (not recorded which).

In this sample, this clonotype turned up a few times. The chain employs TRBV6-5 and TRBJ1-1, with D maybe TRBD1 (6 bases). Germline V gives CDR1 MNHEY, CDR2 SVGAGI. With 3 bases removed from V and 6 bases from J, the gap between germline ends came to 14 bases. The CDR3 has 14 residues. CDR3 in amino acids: CASSYRRDIAEAFF. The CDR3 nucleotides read TGTGCCAGCAGTTATCGTAGGGACATTGCTGAAGCTTTCTTT.

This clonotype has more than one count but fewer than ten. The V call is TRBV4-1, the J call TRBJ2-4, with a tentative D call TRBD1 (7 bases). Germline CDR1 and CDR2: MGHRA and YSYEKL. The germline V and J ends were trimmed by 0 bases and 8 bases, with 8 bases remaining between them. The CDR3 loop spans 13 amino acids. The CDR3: CASSQDRGDIQYF. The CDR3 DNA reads TGCGCCAGCAGCCAAGACAGGGGGGACATTCAGTACTTC.

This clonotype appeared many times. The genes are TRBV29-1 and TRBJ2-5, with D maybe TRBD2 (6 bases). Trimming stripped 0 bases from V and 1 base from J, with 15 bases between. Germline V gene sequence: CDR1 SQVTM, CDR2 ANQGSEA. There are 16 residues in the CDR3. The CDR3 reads CSVEDGGTPFQETQYF. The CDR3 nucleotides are TGCAGCGTTGAAGATGGCGGGACCCCATTCCAAGAGACCCAGTACTTC.

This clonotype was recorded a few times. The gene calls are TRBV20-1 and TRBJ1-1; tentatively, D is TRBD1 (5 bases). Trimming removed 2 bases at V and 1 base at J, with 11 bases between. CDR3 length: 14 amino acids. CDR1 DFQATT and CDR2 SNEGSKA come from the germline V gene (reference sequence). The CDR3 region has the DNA TGCAGTGCTAGATCTCTGGGGGGGAACACTGAAGCTTTCTTT. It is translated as CSARSLGGNTEAFF.

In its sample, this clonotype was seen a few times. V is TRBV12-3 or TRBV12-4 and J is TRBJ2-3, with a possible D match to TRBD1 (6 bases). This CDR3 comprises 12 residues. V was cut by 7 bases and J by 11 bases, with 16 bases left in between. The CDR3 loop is CASTEQGVGQYF. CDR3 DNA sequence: TGTGCCAGCACCGAACAGGGAGTTGGGCAGTATTTT.

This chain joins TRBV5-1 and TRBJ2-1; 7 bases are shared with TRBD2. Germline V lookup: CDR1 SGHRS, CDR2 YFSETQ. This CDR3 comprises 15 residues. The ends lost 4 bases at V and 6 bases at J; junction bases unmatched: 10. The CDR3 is CASSKSSGATNEQFF. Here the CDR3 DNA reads TGCGCCAGCAGCAAATCCAGCGGGGCTACCAATGAGCAGTTCTTC.

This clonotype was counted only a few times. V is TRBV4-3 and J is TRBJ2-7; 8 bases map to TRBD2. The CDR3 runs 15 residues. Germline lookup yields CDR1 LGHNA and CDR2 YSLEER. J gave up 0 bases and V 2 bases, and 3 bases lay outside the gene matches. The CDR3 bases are TGCGCCAGCAGCCAACAACTAGCGGCCTCCTACGAGCAGTACTTC. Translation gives CASSQQLAASYEQYF.

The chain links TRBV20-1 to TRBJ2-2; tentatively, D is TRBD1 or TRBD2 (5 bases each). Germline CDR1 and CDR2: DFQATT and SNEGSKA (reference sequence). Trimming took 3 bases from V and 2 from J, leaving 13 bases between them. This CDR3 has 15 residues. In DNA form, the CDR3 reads TGCAGTGCTAGCCCCGGGACCTATAACACCGGGGAGCTGTTTTTT. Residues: CSASPGTYNTGELFF.

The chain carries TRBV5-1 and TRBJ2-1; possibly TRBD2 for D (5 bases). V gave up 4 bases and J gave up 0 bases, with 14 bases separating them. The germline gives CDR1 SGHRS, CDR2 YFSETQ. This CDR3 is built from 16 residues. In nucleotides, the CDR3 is TGCGCCAGCAGCAACTCGGGGTGGAGCTCCTACAATGAGCAGTTCTTC. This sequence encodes CASSNSGWSSYNEQFF.

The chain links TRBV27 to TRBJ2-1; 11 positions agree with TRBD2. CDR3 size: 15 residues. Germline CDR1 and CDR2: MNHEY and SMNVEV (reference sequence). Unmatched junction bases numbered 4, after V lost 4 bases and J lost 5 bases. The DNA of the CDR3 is TGTGCCAGCAGTTCCGGGACTAGCGGAAACAATGAGCAGTTCTTC. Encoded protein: CASSSGTSGNNEQFF.

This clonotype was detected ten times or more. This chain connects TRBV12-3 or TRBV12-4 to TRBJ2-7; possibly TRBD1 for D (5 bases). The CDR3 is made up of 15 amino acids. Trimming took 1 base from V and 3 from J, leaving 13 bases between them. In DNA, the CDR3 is TGTGCCAGCAGTTTAGGTCAGGGCGTCATCTACGAGCAGTACTTC. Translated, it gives CASSLGQGVIYEQYF.

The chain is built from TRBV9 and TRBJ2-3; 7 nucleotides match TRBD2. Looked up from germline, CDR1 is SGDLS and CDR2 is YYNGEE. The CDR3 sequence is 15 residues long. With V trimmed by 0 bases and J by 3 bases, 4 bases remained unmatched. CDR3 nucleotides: TGTGCCAGCAGCGTAGGCGGGAGTGGAACAGATACGCAGTATTTT. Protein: CASSVGGSGTDTQYF.

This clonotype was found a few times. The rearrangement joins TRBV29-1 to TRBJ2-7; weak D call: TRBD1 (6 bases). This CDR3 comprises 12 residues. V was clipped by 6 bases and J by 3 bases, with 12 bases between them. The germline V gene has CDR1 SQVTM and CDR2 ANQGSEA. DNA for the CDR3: TGCAGCGTCGTAGGGGGTTTCTACGAGCAGTACTTC. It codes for CSVVGGFYEQYF.

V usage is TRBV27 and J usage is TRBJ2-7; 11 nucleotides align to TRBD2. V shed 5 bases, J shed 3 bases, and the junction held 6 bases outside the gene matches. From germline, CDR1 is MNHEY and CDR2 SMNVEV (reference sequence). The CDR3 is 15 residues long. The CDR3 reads CASSSSGGGNYEQYF. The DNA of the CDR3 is TGTGCCAGCAGTAGTAGCGGGGGGGGAAACTACGAGCAGTACTTC.

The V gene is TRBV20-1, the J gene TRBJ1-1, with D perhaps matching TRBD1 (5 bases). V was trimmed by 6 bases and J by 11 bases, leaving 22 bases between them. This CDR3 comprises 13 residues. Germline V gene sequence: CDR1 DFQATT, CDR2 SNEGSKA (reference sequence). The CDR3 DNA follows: TGCAGTGCCGTGGACACGACTACATTCGGTGCTTTCTTT. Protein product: CSAVDTTTFGAFF.

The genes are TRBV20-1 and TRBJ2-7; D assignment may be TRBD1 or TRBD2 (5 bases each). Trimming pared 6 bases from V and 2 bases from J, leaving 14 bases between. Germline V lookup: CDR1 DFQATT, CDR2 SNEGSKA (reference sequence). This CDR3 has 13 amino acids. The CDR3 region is CSAGRAETYEQYF. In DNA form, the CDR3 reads TGCAGTGCGGGGCGGGCAGAGACCTACGAGCAGTACTTC.